The rows below give T cell receptor beta chains drawn from one sample of a study of identical twins. Each CDR3 protein is one row after TCRdb ran MiXCR on the 5' RACE reads. The sample records 200,000 to 250,000 distinct CDR3 sequences, roughly 7% being singletons. This sample also belongs to another study, concerning yellow fever vaccine responses in identical twins.

The source material was memory (CD45RO+) T cells sorted from blood. The source is a woman aged 18-29 years in good health. Both conserved end residues are part of each CDR3. D genes are given only for firm matches. The size field is filled for only some rows; it gives once, few, many or a size class.

.,TRBV11-2,14,.,TRBJ2-7,TGTGCCAGCAGCCAAACGGAGGTCCCACGCACGTCGTACTTC,CASSQTEVPRTSYF
few,TRBV12-3/TRBV12-4,17,TRBD2,TRBJ2-7,TGTGCCAGCAGTTTAGGTGTAAGTGCGGGAGGCTCCTACGAGCAGTACTTC,CASSLGVSAGGSYEQYF
.,TRBV19,13,TRBD1,TRBJ1-1,TGTGCCAGTACCTTGACAGGGGTGACTGAAGCTTTCTTT,CASTLTGVTEAFF
few,TRBV10-2,14,.,TRBJ2-1,TGCGCCAGCATGGGGAAGAGCTCCTACAATGAGCAGTTCTTC,CASMGKSSYNEQFF
many,TRBV7-2,12,.,TRBJ2-1,TGTGCCAGCAGCCCTACCCCTGGGGTTCAGTTCTTC,CASSPTPGVQFF
few,TRBV12-3/TRBV12-4,19,TRBD1,TRBJ2-7,TGTGCCATCAGTTTAGGAGTCCCTTCCAGGGGGCGAAAATCCTACGAGCAGTACTTC,CAISLGVPSRGRKSYEQYF
few,TRBV6-5,16,TRBD1,TRBJ2-7,TGTGCCAGCAGTTCGGGTCGGACAGGGGCTCCGTACGAGCAGTACTTC,CASSSGRTGAPYEQYF
few,TRBV7-9,14,TRBD2,TRBJ2-3,TGTGCCAGCAGCACTACTAGCGGGACTGACACGCAGTATTTT,CASSTTSGTDTQYF
few,TRBV20-1,15,.,TRBJ2-3,TGCAGTGCTAGTAGGCCGGGGGATAGCACAGATACGCAGTATTTT,CSASRPGDSTDTQYF
many,TRBV3-1,17,TRBD1,TRBJ2-3,TGTGCCAGCAGCCCGCCCACCGGGACAGGGAAGTCAGATACGCAGTATTTT,CASSPPTGTGKSDTQYF
many,TRBV6-1,18,.,TRBJ2-6,TGTGCCAGCACCCCCGCAGGGGCTCCTCTAGCTGGGGCCAACGTCCTGACTTTC,CASTPAGAPLAGANVLTF
.,TRBV10-3,13,.,TRBJ1-1,TGTGCCATCAGTCTAGGACGGAACACTGAAGCTTTCTTT,CAISLGRNTEAFF
.,TRBV20-1,17,.,TRBJ1-5,TGCTGTGCTAGACGGGGAGACGCGGGAAGGAGCAATCAGCCCCAGCATTTT,CCARRGDAGRSNQPQHF
many,TRBV4-2,14,TRBD1,TRBJ1-2,TGTGCCAGCAGCCAAGAGGCAGGGGGGTATGGCTACACCTTC,CASSQEAGGYGYTF
few,TRBV29-1,14,TRBD2,TRBJ2-1,TGCAGCGTTGAGGGTGGACTAGGAGGCTATGAGCAGTTCTTC,CSVEGGLGGYEQFF
few,TRBV10-3,14,.,TRBJ2-1,TGTGCCACCTCCCCCCACAGTTCCTACAATGAGCAGTTCTTC,CATSPHSSYNEQFF
many,TRBV12-3/TRBV12-4,14,.,TRBJ1-5,TGTGCCAGCAGTTTGACCGTTAGCAATCAGCCCCAGCATTTT,CASSLTVSNQPQHF
few,TRBV18,14,.,TRBJ2-7,TGTGCCAGCTCACCACCGTCAAGCGGCTACGAGCAGTACTTC,CASSPPSSGYEQYF
few,TRBV3-1,15,.,TRBJ2-1,TGTGCCAGCAGCCCAGGGAGCCCTACCTACAATGAGCAGTTCTTC,CASSPGSPTYNEQFF
many,TRBV5-1,12,.,TRBJ2-7,TGTGCCAGCAGTTCCCAGGGATACGAGCAGTACTTC,CASSSQGYEQYF
few,TRBV24-1,17,TRBD2,TRBJ2-3,TGTGCCACCAGTGACCCGGGGAGCGGGAGCCTCACAGATACGCAGTATTTT,CATSDPGSGSLTDTQYF
.,TRBV27,15,TRBD1,TRBJ2-4,TGTGCCAGCAGTTTAAAGGGACAGGGGGCTTTTCTTCAGTACTTC,CASSLKGQGAFLQYF
.,TRBV20-1,16,.,TRBJ1-5,TGCAGTGCTAATTCCGGCGGGACTCAAAGCAATCAGCCCCAGCATTTT,CSANSGGTQSNQPQHF
few,TRBV10-1,12,TRBD1,TRBJ2-4,TGCGCCAGCAGTGGAGGAGGACAGGTTCAGTACTTC,CASSGGGQVQYF
.,TRBV7-2,13,.,TRBJ1-6,TGTGCCAGCAGCTTGCCAGGGGCATCACCCCTCCACTTT,CASSLPGASPLHF
many,TRBV24-1,16,.,TRBJ2-3,TGTGCCACCAGTCGCAACGAAGGGGTGGGGACAGATACGCAGTATTTT,CATSRNEGVGTDTQYF
many,TRBV7-9,16,TRBD2,TRBJ2-1,TGTGCCAGCAGCCCTAGGACTAGCGGGGACTACAATGAGCAGTTCTTC,CASSPRTSGDYNEQFF
.,TRBV29-1,15,TRBD1,TRBJ2-1,TGCAGCGTTGAAGACCCCGGGACAGGTTGGAATGAGCAGTTCTTC,CSVEDPGTGWNEQFF
few,TRBV27,15,.,TRBJ2-4,TGTGCCAGCAGTTTCGCGGGGAGCGGGCAAAACATTCAGTACTTC,CASSFAGSGQNIQYF
many,TRBV20-1,18,TRBD1,TRBJ1-6,TGCAGTGCTAGAGATATGGAGAGAGAACAGGGGGAAGTGTCACCCCTCCACTTT,CSARDMEREQGEVSPLHF
many,TRBV3-1,13,.,TRBJ1-1,TGTGCCAGCAGCCAAACGAGGAACACTGAAGCTTTCTTT,CASSQTRNTEAFF
.,TRBV7-6,18,.,TRBJ2-5,TGTGCCAGCAGCTTAGAATTCCCGGGACAACCGTACCAAGAGACCCAGTACTTC,CASSLEFPGQPYQETQYF
.,TRBV3-1,15,.,TRBJ2-1,TGTGCCAGCAGTCAGCCACGGTTCTCCTACAATGAGCAGTTCTTC,CASSQPRFSYNEQFF
many,TRBV9,16,.,TRBJ1-6,TGTGCCAGCAGCGTAGGCGGGAGCTCCTATAATTCACCCCTCCACTTT,CASSVGGSSYNSPLHF
.,TRBV20-1,16,TRBD1,TRBJ2-4,TGCAGTGCTAGAGAACCGACAGGGTTTGCCAAAAACATTCAGTACTTC,CSAREPTGFAKNIQYF
.,TRBV10-3,20,.,TRBJ2-6,TGTGCCATCAGTGAGTCGAGGATTAGGGGGTCGGACCCTGGGGCCAACGTCCTGACTTTC,CAISESRIRGSDPGANVLTF
.,TRBV6-1,17,.,TRBJ2-2,TGTGCCAGCAGTAGCAAACAGGGGGGGAAGAACACCGGGGAGCTGTTTTTT,CASSSKQGGKNTGELFF
few,TRBV5-1,19,TRBD2,TRBJ2-3,TGCGCCAGCAGCTTGGTTTTTAGCGGGAGCCCTCAGGGCACAGATACGCAGTATTTT,CASSLVFSGSPQGTDTQYF
few,TRBV4-1,16,.,TRBJ2-1,TGCGCCAGCAGCCAAGTAAATTTGGTAGCGGCCGATGAGCAGTCCTTC,CASSQVNLVAADEQSF
few,TRBV5-1,15,TRBD2,TRBJ2-7,TGCGCCAGCAGCTCCCGGACTAGCGGAGGGGGCGAGCAGTACTTC,CASSSRTSGGGEQYF
few,TRBV20-1,15,TRBD2,TRBJ2-3,TGCAGTGCTAGAGATGAGGGAGGGCCTTTCGATACGCAGTATTTT,CSARDEGGPFDTQYF
few,TRBV9,19,.,TRBJ2-6,TGTGCCAGAGAGGGTGGCAGGGGTCCCCCTGCGGTCGGGGCCAACGTCCTGACTTTC,CAREGGRGPPAVGANVLTF
once,TRBV20-1,16,.,TRBJ2-1,TGCTGTGCCCCGGCCCCGAGGTTCCTGGGCTTATATGAGCAGTTCTTC,CCAPAPRFLGLYEQFF
.,TRBV20-1,14,.,TRBJ1-5,TGCAGTGCTAGGAGCCCTTATAGCAATCAGCCCCAGCATTTT,CSARSPYSNQPQHF
many,TRBV5-1,15,.,TRBJ1-1,TGCGCCAGCAGCTTGGACGGGACATTTTCCACTGAAGCTTTCTTT,CASSLDGTFSTEAFF
.,TRBV29-1,11,.,TRBJ1-1,TGCAGCGTTGAACCCGGAGCTGAAGCTTTCTTT,CSVEPGAEAFF
many,TRBV10-3,14,TRBD1,TRBJ1-1,TGTGCCATCAGCTCTGGACAGGGTGGCACTGAAGCTTTCTTT,CAISSGQGGTEAFF
many,TRBV10-2,18,TRBD1,TRBJ2-5,TGCGCCAGCAGTGAGTCGAATCCAGACCGGGACAGACAAGAGACCCAGTACTTC,CASSESNPDRDRQETQYF